Shown below are 16 T cell receptor beta chains from a single sample sequenced in a study of T cells in Graves' hyperthyroidism and ophthalmopathy. TCR beta CDR3 region amplification was performed from RNA transcripts. Researchers ran a first-round RT-PCR on the TCR CDR3 using the HTBI primer set. TCRdb analysed the multiplex PCR reads with MiXCR anew, one entry per CDR3 protein. Of 380,000 or so distinct CDR3 sequences listed, roughly 14% are singletons. The specimen sequenced was blood. The receptors were sampled from a man in his thirties or forties with Graves' hyperthyroidism that later progressed to Graves' ophthalmopathy.

This clonotype has ten or more counts. The chain has TRBV2 and TRBJ2-3, with 9 bases identical to TRBD2. Germline assignment: CDR1 SNHLY and CDR2 FYNNEI. The CDR3 loop spans 15 amino acids. J lost 4 bases, V lost 6 bases, and 8 bases had no gene match. CDR3 DNA: TGTGCCAGCAGGGAACGAGCGGGGGGTGCAGATACGCAGTATTTT. This codes for CASRERAGGADTQYF.

This clonotype was recorded at least ten times. This chain links TRBV11-1 with TRBJ2-3; the match to TRBD1 covers 8 bases. Germline V CDR1 and CDR2: SGHAT, FQDESV (reference sequence). Trimming removed 4 bases from V and 1 base from J; junction bases left unmatched: 19. The CDR3 sequence is 20 residues long. The CDR3 region is CASSSAIRSRDRRRTDTQYF. CDR3 sequence (DNA): TGTGCCAGCAGCTCCGCCATCCGGAGCCGGGACAGGCGTCGCACAGATACGCAGTATTTT.

The rearrangement uses TRBV6-9 and TRBJ2-5, with 8 bases identical to TRBD1. Unmatched junction bases numbered 3, after V lost 3 bases and J lost 3 bases. The germline CDR1 and CDR2 sequences are MNHGY and SVAAGI. The length of the CDR3 is 14 residues. The chain's CDR3 is CASSYPGGEETQYF. CDR3 DNA sequence: TGTGCCAGCAGTTACCCAGGGGGCGAAGAGACCCAGTACTTC.

Ten or more counts support this clonotype. The chain is built from TRBV6-2 or TRBV6-3 and TRBJ2-7; no clear D. The germline V gene encodes CDR1 MNHEY and CDR2 SVGEGT. The germline V and J ends were trimmed by 2 bases and 2 bases, with 13 bases remaining between them. The CDR3 contains 15 residues. The CDR3 DNA follows: TGTGCCAGCAGTTACGCCAATCTGAACACCTACGAGCAGTACTTC. Translation gives CASSYANLNTYEQYF.

This clonotype has ten or more counts. This sequence joins TRBV20-1 and TRBJ2-3; 9 nucleotides agree with TRBD2. Germline V lookup: CDR1 DFQATT, CDR2 SNEGSKA (reference sequence). The CDR3 contains 13 residues. J gave up 5 bases and V 5 bases, and 5 bases lay outside the gene matches. The CDR3 loop is CSARGGVGDTQYF. The CDR3 nucleotides are TGCAGTGCTCGCGGGGGGGTGGGAGATACGCAGTATTTT.

This clonotype was detected a few times. This rearrangement joins TRBV12-5 to TRBJ2-2, with D perhaps TRBD2 (6 bases). Trimming left V 1 base short and J 6 bases short, with 15 bases between. This CDR3 region has 16 residues. CDR1 and CDR2 (germline): LGHNT, FRNRAP. The CDR3 spells CASGLARGVVAGELFF. The CDR3 DNA sequence: TGTGCTAGTGGTTTGGCCCGCGGGGTCGTCGCCGGGGAGCTGTTTTTT.

The chain has TRBV20-1 and TRBJ2-3; TRBD1 agrees at 7 bases. The CDR3 is 15 amino acids. Germline lookup yields CDR1 DFQATT and CDR2 SNEGSKA (reference sequence). V shed 6 bases and J 5 bases; nucleotides not matched to a gene: 14. For the CDR3, the DNA is TGCAGTGCACCCCCACAGGGGCATCAGGGAGATACGCAGTATTTT. It codes for CSAPPQGHQGDTQYF.

This clonotype was counted between two and nine times. A much larger clone lies a single base off, so this may be a read error. This chain links TRBV7-2 with TRBJ2-7; 9 bases are a match to TRBD1. Trimming cost V 1 base and J 2 bases; bases outside gene matches: 3. CDR1 is SGHTA, CDR2 FQGNSA, per germline. The length of the CDR3 is 15 residues. The CDR3 DNA follows: TGTGCCAGCAGCTTAGTACAGGGGGCACCCTACGAGCAGTACTTC. Translation: CASSLVQGAPYEQYF.

This clonotype came up once. This could be a read error, since a much larger clone is one nucleotide away. V is TRBV28 and J is TRBJ2-3; D is ambiguous. V shed 5 bases and J shed 8 bases, with 11 bases lying between them. Germline CDR1 MDHEN, CDR2 SYDVKM. There are 12 residues in the CDR3. The CDR3 bases are TGTGCCAGCAGTGTCTCCGGCGGTACGCAGTATTTT. Translated: CASSVSGGTQYF.

Concerning this clonotype itself: Relative to the germline gene, one junction end is altered; a read error may explain this. The chain is built from TRBV5-1 and TRBJ2-5; D is unresolved. CDR3 length: 14 residues. Germline V gene data show CDR1 as SGHRS and CDR2 as YFSETQ. This CDR3 is CASSLGVREEAQYF. The CDR3 coding sequence is TGCGCCAGCAGCTTGGGAGTCAGAGAAGAGGCCCAGTACTTC.

The chain is built from TRBV11-3 and TRBJ2-2; maybe TRBD1 (6 bases). The CDR3 has 17 residues. Germline loops: CDR1 SGHNT, CDR2 YENEEA. The ends were cut back, 7 bases at V and 5 bases at J, with 23 bases in the middle. Here the CDR3 reads CASTPERGRGGTGELFF. The DNA for the CDR3 is TGTGCCAGCACCCCGGAGAGGGGCAGGGGTGGTACCGGGGAGCTGTTTTTT.

V usage is TRBV30 and J usage is TRBJ1-2; possibly TRBD1 for D (5 bases). V lost 3 bases to trimming and J lost 7 bases, with 15 bases between them. The CDR3 is 13 residues long. Germline CDR1 is GTSNPN and CDR2 is SVGIG (reference sequence). The CDR3 bases are TGTGCCTGGAGGGATGGGGGGAAAGGTGGCTACACCTTC. This encodes CAWRDGGKGGYTF.

This clonotype was detected ten times or more. V and J are TRBV7-2 and TRBJ2-1, with D uncertain. The V and J ends lost 5 bases and 4 bases respectively, with 3 bases between them. The germline V gene encodes CDR1 SGHTA and CDR2 FQGNSA. The CDR3 runs to 11 residues. CDR3 nucleotide sequence: TGTGCCAGCAGCCGTTACAATGAGCAGTTCTTC. This codes for CASSRYNEQFF.

The table lists this clonotype with many counts. CDR3 residues: CASSLEGLDYNEQFF. CDR3 DNA: TGTGCCAGCAGCTTAGAGGGACTAGACTACAATGAGCAGTTCTTC. This chain joins TRBV11-1 and TRBJ2-1, with 8 nucleotides matching TRBD2. CDR1 and CDR2 from the germline V gene are SGHAT and FQDESV (reference sequence). This CDR3 is built from 15 residues. V lost 1 base and J lost 3; bases outside the gene matches: 2.

This clonotype was seen more than once but under ten times. This chain connects TRBV5-1 to TRBJ1-4; TRBD1 agrees at 11 bases. The CDR3 extends over 16 amino acids. CDR1 is SGHRS and CDR2 is YFSETQ in the germline V gene. J lost 5 bases, V lost 4 bases, and 7 bases had no gene match. Here the CDR3 DNA reads TGCGCCAGCAGCACCGGGACAGGGGGGAGGAATGAAAAACTGTTTTTT. It codes for CASSTGTGGRNEKLFF.

The chain links TRBV6-1 to TRBJ2-7; D not resolved. The CDR3 has 13 residues. Germline CDR1 MNHNS, CDR2 SASEGT. V lost 6 bases and J lost 3, with 12 bases in between. In DNA, the CDR3 is TGTGCCAGCAGCGTGGCGCAGAACTACGAGCAGTACTTC. Amino acid sequence: CASSVAQNYEQYF.